Below are 27 T cell receptor beta chains sequenced from a single sample in a study of cytomegalovirus exposure and HLA in healthy donors. Vbeta (60) and Jbeta (13) primers were used in the PCR. Some clones are missing from TCRdb's copy, which holds only in-frame ones; the method was immunoSEQ multiplex PCR. Of 200,000 or so clones in the sample, roughly 80% were seen once. Source material: PBMCs. These receptors were taken from a woman aged 45-59 years in good health and CMV-seropositive.

This chain joins TRBV29-1 and TRBJ2-7, with 11 bases fitting TRBD1. CDR3 length: 14 residues. Looked up from germline, CDR1 is SQVTM and CDR2 is ANQGSEA. Trimming took 2 bases from V and 3 from J; bases not matched to a gene: 3. Here the CDR3 DNA reads TGCAGCGTTGAACCCGGGACAGGGGGCTACGAGCAGTACTTC. Protein sequence: CSVEPGTGGYEQYF.

This clone was seen a handful of times. The rearrangement links TRBV7-8 to TRBJ2-1, with no clear D. CDR1 SGHVS and CDR2 FQNEAQ come from the germline V gene. V shed 5 bases and J shed 0 bases, with 17 bases lying between them. The CDR3 extends over 17 amino acids. The CDR3 region has the DNA TGTGCCAGCAGCCCGAAAGACCCGAGGAGCTCCTACAATGAGCAGTTCTTC. This codes for CASSPKDPRSSYNEQFF.

This chain uses TRBV7-6 with TRBJ2-7; 8 bases match TRBD1. Germline V CDR1 and CDR2: SGHVS, FNYEAQ. CDR3 length: 15 amino acids. The ends lost 5 bases at V and 2 bases at J; junction bases unmatched: 8. The CDR3 coding sequence is TGTGCCAGCAGCCCCCGCCTGACAGGGGCCTACGAGCAGTACTTC. Translated, it gives CASSPRLTGAYEQYF.

This chain links TRBV7-2 with TRBJ1-3, with 9 bases that match TRBD1. CDR1 and CDR2 from the germline V gene are SGHTA and FQGNSA. The CDR3 extends over 16 amino acids. V shed 2 bases, J shed 5 bases, and the junction held 7 bases outside the gene matches. CDR3 region: CASSLMGQGARNTIYF. In DNA form, the CDR3 reads TGTGCCAGCAGCTTAATGGGACAGGGAGCTCGAAACACCATATATTTT.

The V and J genes are TRBV6-5 and TRBJ1-2, with D possibly matching TRBD1 (5 bases). Trimming cost V 5 bases and J 7 bases, with 11 bases left between them. CDR3 size: 12 residues. The germline V gene has CDR1 MNHEY and CDR2 SVGAGI. The CDR3 DNA follows: TGTGCCAGCAGTGAAGCAGGGTTTGGCTACACCTTC. Translated, it gives CASSEAGFGYTF.

On this clone itself: At one boundary the junction diverges from the germline segment, which might be a read error. The chain couples TRBV10-3 to TRBJ1-4; a possible D gene is TRBD1 (5 bases). The CDR3 loop spans 15 amino acids. Germline CDR1 is ENHRY and CDR2 is SYGVKD. As DNA, the CDR3 is TGTGCCAGCAGTTATGATCCGACCGGGGGTGAAAAACTGTTTTTT. Its translation: CASSYDPTGGEKLFF.

The gene calls are TRBV2 and TRBJ1-1; no reliable D call. Between the trimmed V and J ends, which lost 7 bases and 1 base, there was a span of 4 bases. The germline V gene encodes CDR1 SNHLY and CDR2 FYNNEI. This CDR3 region has 11 residues. CDR3 region: CASTGNTEAFF. The CDR3, as DNA: TGTGCCAGCACCGGGAACACTGAAGCTTTCTTT.

J is TRBJ1-1 and V is TRBV9; no reliable D call. V lost 4 bases to trimming and J lost 3 bases, with 7 bases between them. Germline assignment: CDR1 SGDLS and CDR2 YYNGEE. CDR3 size: 12 residues. The CDR3 DNA is TGTGCCAGCAGCCCCCATGACACTGAAGCTTTCTTT. This translates into CASSPHDTEAFF.

This clone was counted a few times. The chain recombines TRBV11-3 with TRBJ2-2; 7 bases agree with TRBD1. This CDR3 has 15 residues. Looked up from germline, CDR1 is SGHNT and CDR2 is YENEEA. Germline trimming cut 5 bases from V and 4 bases from J; bases unmatched to any gene: 7. CDR3 in amino acids: CASSTTGLGTGELFF. The CDR3 nucleotides read TGTGCCAGCAGCACGACAGGGTTGGGCACCGGGGAGCTGTTTTTT.

V gene TRBV6-4 combines with J gene TRBJ2-5; D is unclear. V was clipped by 2 bases and J by 5 bases, with 9 bases between them. The CDR3 runs to 13 residues. CDR1 is MRHNA and CDR2 is SNTAGT in the germline V gene. For the CDR3, the DNA is TGTGCCAGCAGTGACGGTCCCGGGGAGACCCAGTACTTC. Its protein is CASSDGPGETQYF.

The rearrangement links TRBV28 to TRBJ2-3, with a tentative D call TRBD1 (6 bases). The CDR3 has 15 amino acids. Germline V gene lookup returns CDR1 MDHEN and CDR2 SYDVKM. The V end was cut by 5 bases, the J end by 0 bases, with 12 bases between. CDR3 DNA sequence: TGTGCCAGCAGTCGGGACACCCCTAGCACAGATACGCAGTATTTT. Its protein product is CASSRDTPSTDTQYF.

The rearrangement links TRBV27 to TRBJ2-2; TRBD2 aligns across 7 bases. CDR1 and CDR2 from the germline V gene are MNHEY and SMNVEV (reference sequence). CDR3 length: 15 residues. Unmatched junction bases numbered 1, after V lost 0 bases and J lost 3 bases. CDR3 loop: CASSLSGRDTGELFF. For the CDR3, the DNA is TGTGCCAGCAGTTTATCAGGGAGGGACACCGGGGAGCTGTTTTTT.

The rearrangement links TRBV4-2 to TRBJ2-3; tentatively, D is TRBD2 (7 bases). CDR3 length: 17 amino acids. From germline, CDR1 is LGHNA and CDR2 YNFKEQ. The V gene lost 4 bases and the J gene lost 2 bases, with 19 bases spanning the gap. CDR3 protein: CASSLLGGGGVTDTQYF. CDR3 bases: TGTGCCAGCAGCCTCCTCGGAGGCGGGGGCGTCACAGATACGCAGTATTTT.

The CDR3 DNA sequence: TGTGCCAGCAGCCGGGACACGACGGCCTCTGGGGCCAACGTCCTGACTTTC. It translates to CASSRDTTASGANVLTF. This rearrangement joins TRBV4-2 to TRBJ2-6; TRBD1 is a possible D gene (6 bases). Germline CDR1 is LGHNA and CDR2 is YNFKEQ. V was trimmed by 4 bases and J by 0 bases, leaving 13 bases between them. The CDR3 has 17 residues.

The chain is built from TRBV5-4 and TRBJ1-6, with D hard to call. Per germline, CDR1 SGHNT and CDR2 YYREEE (reference sequence). V lost 4 bases and J 8 bases, leaving 19 bases between the germline ends. The CDR3 is made up of 16 amino acids. The CDR3: CASSPGPGGSDSPLHF. In nucleotides, the CDR3 is TGTGCCAGCAGCCCTGGACCGGGCGGGAGCGATTCACCCCTCCACTTT. Using reference TRBV5-4 and TRBJ1-6 for the parts outside the CDR3, the full variable domain is ETGVTQSPTHLIKTRGQQVTLRCSSQSGHNTVSWYQQALGQGPQFIFQYYREEENGRGNFPPRFSGLQFPNYSSELNVNALELDDSALYLCASSPGPGGSDSPLHFGNGTRLTVT.

DNA of the CDR3: TGTGCCAGCAGCTTTCGACGGGACTATAGCAATCAGCCCCAGCATTTT. Amino acids: CASSFRRDYSNQPQHF. This chain uses TRBV7-3 with TRBJ1-5; D might be TRBD1 (5 bases). Germline assignment: CDR1 SGHTA and CDR2 FQGTGA. Trimming took off 3 bases at V and 0 bases at J, with 12 bases between the two ends. The CDR3 loop spans 16 amino acids.

This rearrangement joins TRBV19 to TRBJ2-4; 8 bases match TRBD1. V shed 0 bases and J 8 bases; nucleotides not matched to a gene: 9. The CDR3 is 16 residues long. CDR1 and CDR2 (germline): LNHDA, SQIVND (reference sequence). In nucleotides, the CDR3 is TGTGCCAGTAGTATAGATGGCCAGGGGGCGGTGGACATTCAGTACTTC. Translation gives CASSIDGQGAVDIQYF.

The chain has TRBV4-1 and TRBJ1-5; D is possibly TRBD1 (5 bases). Trimming cost V 2 bases and J 5 bases, with 7 bases left between them. The CDR3 is 13 residues long. CDR1 is MGHRA and CDR2 is YSYEKL in the germline V gene. The CDR3 region is CASSQNRYQPQHF. The CDR3 DNA is TGCGCCAGCAGCCAAAACAGGTATCAGCCCCAGCATTTT.

This clone was seen just once. The rearrangement uses TRBV5-1 and TRBJ1-2; D is unclear. The CDR3 runs to 14 residues. V shed 2 bases and J shed 10 bases, with 18 bases lying between them. Germline-derived CDR1 and CDR2 are SGHRS and YFSETQ. Written as DNA, the CDR3 is TGCGCCAGCAGCTTCGGAGGGAGAGGAGGTGACTACACCTTC. It is translated as CASSFGGRGGDYTF.

The rearrangement links TRBV7-8 to TRBJ1-1; 9 nucleotides match TRBD1. V dropped 4 bases and J dropped 7; count of bases not matched to a gene: 4. Germline V lookup: CDR1 SGHVS, CDR2 FQNEAQ. CDR3 length: 13 residues. The CDR3 coding sequence is TGTGCCAGCAGCTGGACAGGGGAGAGTGAAGCTTTCTTT. The encoded protein is CASSWTGESEAFF.

With regard to this clone: Compared with germline, one end of the junction differs, possibly owing to a read error. The V and J genes are TRBV4-1 and TRBJ1-1; TRBD1 agrees at 8 bases. This CDR3 spans 15 amino acids. Germline V gene lookup returns CDR1 MGHRA and CDR2 YSYEKL. CDR3 amino acids: CASSHRQGAYTEAFF. Written as DNA, the CDR3 is TGTGCCAGCAGCCACCGCCAGGGGGCGTACACTGAAGCTTTCTTT.

V is TRBV7-8 and J is TRBJ2-2; tentative D call: TRBD2 (5 bases). In germline, CDR1 is SGHVS, CDR2 FQNEAQ. The CDR3 runs to 15 residues. The V and J ends lost 4 bases and 0 bases respectively, with 9 bases between them. CDR3 bases: TGTGCCAGCAGCTCGACTATTGCGAACACCGGGGAGCTGTTTTTT. Its translation: CASSSTIANTGELFF. The full variable domain, completed using reference TRBV7-8 and TRBJ2-2, is GAGVSQSPRYKVAKRGQDVALRCDPISGHVSLFWYQQALGQGPEFLTYFQNEAQLDKSGLPSDRFFAERPEGSVSTLKIQRTQQEDSAVYLCASSSTIANTGELFFGEGSRLTVL.

This sequence joins TRBV7-6 and TRBJ2-7; 8 nucleotides line up with TRBD1. CDR1 and CDR2 from the germline V gene are SGHVS and FNYEAQ. The CDR3 contains 15 residues. The V segment lost 5 bases and the J segment 5 bases; nucleotides outside the gene matches: 11. In DNA form, the CDR3 reads TGTGCCAGCAGCCCTGGGGCAGGGGGCCATGACGAGCAGTACTTC. Amino acid sequence: CASSPGAGGHDEQYF.

The chain employs TRBV13 and TRBJ2-1; 14 bases are a match to TRBD2. The germline gives CDR1 PRHDT, CDR2 FYEKMQ (reference sequence). The length of the CDR3 is 17 residues. V was pared by 4 bases and J by 8 bases, with 10 bases of the junction left unmatched. The CDR3 is CASSSGTSGGGGYEQFF. The DNA for the CDR3 is TGTGCCAGCAGCTCGGGGACTAGCGGGGGCGGGGGCTATGAGCAGTTCTTC.

The chain carries TRBV11-2 and TRBJ1-2; D is possibly TRBD1 (6 bases). This CDR3 spans 14 amino acids. Germline assignment: CDR1 SGHAT and CDR2 FQNNGV. V was clipped by 4 bases and J by 2 bases, with 11 bases between them. In nucleotides, the CDR3 is TGTGCCAGCAGCTATCTCCAGGGGAACTATGGCTACACCTTC. Amino acid sequence: CASSYLQGNYGYTF.

The chain is built from TRBV5-1 and TRBJ2-3; a weak D match, TRBD1 (6 bases). V lost 1 base to trimming and J lost 6 bases, with 12 bases between them. CDR1 is SGHRS, CDR2 YFSETQ, per germline. The CDR3 covers 14 residues. CDR3 coding DNA: TGCGCCAGCAGCTTGTCTGCTCAGGGGGATACGCAGTATTTT. It translates to CASSLSAQGDTQYF.

This clone appeared a few times. The chain links TRBV18 to TRBJ1-1, with D perhaps matching TRBD1 (6 bases). The CDR3 runs to 15 residues. Deletions cut 3 bases from V and 0 bases from J, with 11 bases between. Germline V gene lookup returns CDR1 KGHSH and CDR2 LQKENI. DNA for the CDR3: TGTGCCAGCTCACCTCGGGACATTATGAACACTGAAGCTTTCTTT. The encoded protein is CASSPRDIMNTEAFF.